This TCR beta chain came from a study of blood T cells in healthy people across ages. For this clonotype: At one of its ends the junction is not consistent with the germline gene, which may arise from a read error.

The donors, all healthy, were Caucasians living in Russia, aged about 6 to 90. Per the germline V gene, CDR1 is ENHRY and CDR2 is SYGVKD. This CDR3 is 14 amino acids long. A sample-barcoded 5' primer and a J-beta primer mix were used in a second PCR of about 6 to 11 cycles. From each sample, at least 3 million paired-end reads containing CDR3 were obtained. TCRdb re-called the 5' RACE reads through MiXCR, storing one row per CDR3 protein. Of over a million distinct CDR3 sequences listed, around 43% were seen once; the top ten hold 15% to 20%. The rearrangement uses TRBV10-3 and TRBJ2-3; no firm D call. The sequenced sample was blood. This receptor was identified in an older woman in good health. The CDR3 DNA follows: TGTGCCATCAGTGAGGGATTAGCCTCAGATACGCGGTATTTT. Translating it yields CAISEGLASDTRYF.